The T cell receptor (beta chain) described here comes from a study of cytomegalovirus exposure and HLA in healthy donors. Study-level results: While the bulk of TCR sequences proved rare, some public TCRs turned up in many donors. According to a subsequent analysis, TCR clusters from the first cohort were inclined to appear together in the 120 validation repertoires. According to the study, 160 or so TCR beta chains were cytomegalovirus-associated.

Note on this clone: Its antigen is not identified.

The V gene's germline CDR1 is SGDLS and CDR2 YYNGEE. This CDR3 contains 17 residues. The J segment lost 0 bases and the V segment lost 9 bases, leaving 11 bases of the junction unmatched. Sequencing was performed with immunoSEQ multiplex PCR; in TCRdb, only in-frame clones are kept and a portion is missing. The sample lists tens of thousands of clones, about 93% occurring once. This sequence originates from a woman aged 25 to 39 in good health and CMV-seropositive. Sequences were obtained from PBMCs. This chain uses TRBV9 with TRBJ2-6; the match to TRBD1 covers 8 bases. The CDR3 region has the DNA TGTGCCACCTCACCCGGGACAGGCCTCTCTGGGGCCAACGTCCTGACTTTC. Amino acid sequence: CATSPGTGLSGANVLTF. Based on the CDR3 plus reference TRBV9 and TRBJ2-6, the full variable domain is DSGVTQTPKHLITATGQRVTLRCSPRSGDLSVYWYQQSLDQGLQFLIQYYNGEERAKGNILERFSAQQFPDLHSELNLSSLELGDSALYFCATSPGTGLSGANVLTFGAGSRLTVL.